Listed here are 27 T cell receptor beta chains from one sample, sequenced in a study of monozygotic twins with inflammatory bowel disease. TCRdb re-called the 5' RACE reads and shows each CDR3 protein once, DNA omitted. Its clone listing holds over 130,000 distinct CDR3 sequences. Sequencing used blood. Receptors originate from a human donor with ulcerative colitis or Crohn's disease, or a healthy co-twin of an affected twin (not recorded which).

This CDR3 reads CASTSNEKLFF. This sequence joins TRBV2 and TRBJ1-4. The CDR3 length is 11 residues. The germline gives CDR1 SNHLY, CDR2 FYNNEI.

The chain combines TRBV7-2 with TRBJ1-3; TCRdb picks TRBD1, but there is no DNA to check that call. The germline gives CDR1 SGHTA, CDR2 FQGNSA. The CDR3 has 15 residues. The CDR3 sequence is CASSFTGGGGNTIYF.

V and J are TRBV12-3 or TRBV12-4 and TRBJ1-2. This CDR3 contains 12 residues. CDR3 loop: CASSYPKGGYTF.

V usage is TRBV20-1 and J usage is TRBJ1-1; there is no DNA to check the TCRdb D call of TRBD1. The germline V gene has CDR1 DFQATT and CDR2 SNEGSKA (reference sequence). The CDR3 is made up of 11 amino acids. CDR3 protein: CSASRGTEAFF.

This chain joins TRBV5-8 and TRBJ2-3; the TCRdb D gene call, TRBD1, has no DNA to confirm it. The CDR3 loop spans 14 amino acids. Germline assignment: CDR1 SGHTS and CDR2 YDEGEE. The CDR3 sequence is CASSTLYIDPAQYF.

The chain employs TRBV5-1 and TRBJ1-5; the TRBD1 assignment by TCRdb is unverifiable without DNA. CDR1 is SGHRS, CDR2 YFSETQ, per germline. This CDR3 has 14 amino acids. CDR3 sequence: CASSLTGLDQPQHF. The entire variable domain, with the rest obtained from reference TRBV5-1 and TRBJ1-5, is as follows: KAGVTQTPRYLIKTRGQQVTLSCSPISGHRSVSWYQQTPGQGLQFLFEYFSETQRNKGNFPGRFSGRQFSNSRSEMNVSTLELGDSALYLCASSLTGLDQPQHFGDGTRLSIL.

J is TRBJ2-7 and V is TRBV7-3; with no DNA, the TCRdb D assignment of TRBD2 cannot be verified. The CDR3 runs 13 residues. Per the germline V gene, CDR1 is SGHTA and CDR2 is FQGTGA. Here the CDR3 reads CASSARATYEQYF.

The V call is TRBV20-1, the J call TRBJ2-5; TCRdb reports TRBD2, a call that lacks DNA to check it against. Germline loops: CDR1 DFQATT, CDR2 SNEGSKA (reference sequence). The CDR3 is made up of 12 amino acids. CDR3 protein: CSARYAGETQYF.

The chain joins TRBV20-1 to TRBJ1-2; the TCRdb call, TRBD1, lacks DNA for checking. Per the germline V gene, CDR1 is DFQATT and CDR2 is SNEGSKA (reference sequence). The CDR3 runs to 15 residues. CDR3 amino acids: CMGMDGTELNYGYTF.

The chain recombines TRBV12-3 or TRBV12-4 with TRBJ1-4; TCRdb outputs TRBD1, but without DNA this stays unchecked. The CDR3 contains 12 residues. CDR3 protein: CASTQQDEKLFF.

CDR3 amino acids: CSARPGQGQFSYGYTF. The rearrangement uses TRBV20-1 and TRBJ1-2; no DNA is available, so the TRBD1 call from TCRdb remains unchecked. The CDR3 has 16 residues. The germline V gene has CDR1 DFQATT and CDR2 SNEGSKA (reference sequence).

This chain joins TRBV20-1 and TRBJ1-2; TCRdb outputs TRBD1, but without DNA this stays unchecked. This CDR3 is built from 15 residues. Per the germline V gene, CDR1 is DFQATT and CDR2 is SNEGSKA (reference sequence). The CDR3 sequence: CSAGTGNLGRYGYTF.

V gene TRBV5-1 combines with J gene TRBJ2-5; no DNA is available, so the TRBD2 call from TCRdb remains unchecked. CDR1 SGHRS and CDR2 YFSETQ come from the germline V gene. CDR3 length: 16 amino acids. The CDR3 sequence: CASSSGGTIPWETQYF.

The chain carries TRBV12-3 or TRBV12-4 and TRBJ2-5; with no DNA, the TCRdb D assignment of TRBD1 cannot be verified. This CDR3 is built from 11 residues. The CDR3 loop reads CASSWAETQYF.

The chain recombines TRBV9 with TRBJ2-1; TCRdb designates TRBD2, a call that cannot be tested without DNA. Germline loops: CDR1 SGDLS, CDR2 YYNGEE. The CDR3 sequence is 15 residues long. This chain's CDR3 is CASSVADRDSGEQFF.

V and J are TRBV28 and TRBJ2-7. The CDR3 runs to 11 residues. The V gene's germline CDR1 is MDHEN and CDR2 SYDVKM. The CDR3 sequence is CASSYHYEQYF.

The chain recombines TRBV20-1 with TRBJ2-1. The length of the CDR3 is 16 residues. Germline V gene sequence: CDR1 DFQATT, CDR2 SNEGSKA (reference sequence). CDR3 loop: CSARSSSGVSYNEQFF.

The chain has TRBV20-1 and TRBJ1-2; without DNA, the TCRdb call of TRBD1 cannot be checked. Germline V gene data show CDR1 as DFQATT and CDR2 as SNEGSKA (reference sequence). The CDR3 length is 15 residues. This CDR3 is CSASPQTGMNYGYTF.

The V and J genes are TRBV5-1 and TRBJ2-5; there is no DNA to check the TCRdb D call of TRBD2. Germline V gene lookup returns CDR1 SGHRS and CDR2 YFSETQ. CDR3 length: 15 amino acids. CDR3 amino acids: CASSLALAGMETQYF.

This sequence joins TRBV5-4 and TRBJ2-7; TCRdb names TRBD1, which stays unverified in the absence of DNA. CDR1 SGHNT and CDR2 YYREEE come from the germline V gene (reference sequence). This CDR3 is 14 amino acids long. The CDR3 sequence: CASSLTGQLYEQYF.

CDR3: CSARPGVLGYTF. V gene TRBV20-1 combines with J gene TRBJ1-2; TCRdb picks TRBD1, but there is no DNA to check that call. Germline CDR1 reads DFQATT; CDR2 reads SNEGSKA (reference sequence). The CDR3 has 12 amino acids.

The J gene is TRBJ2-1, the V gene TRBV4-3; the TCRdb call, TRBD2, lacks DNA for checking. This CDR3 comprises 17 residues. The germline V gene encodes CDR1 LGHNA and CDR2 YSLEER. The CDR3 is CASSQDLGTSGYNEQFF.

J is TRBJ2-1 and V is TRBV24-1. The CDR3 runs to 14 residues. Germline V gene sequence: CDR1 KGHDR, CDR2 SFDVKD. The CDR3 sequence is CATSDRTAINEQFF.

The chain has TRBV20-1 and TRBJ1-2; with no DNA, the TCRdb D assignment of TRBD1 cannot be verified. The CDR3 contains 15 residues. CDR1 and CDR2 from the germline V gene are DFQATT and SNEGSKA (reference sequence). This CDR3 is CSASVLRTGANGYTF.

The chain combines TRBV15 with TRBJ1-4; absent DNA, TCRdb's TRBD1 call cannot be checked. The CDR3 totals 14 residues. Germline V gives CDR1 LNHNV, CDR2 YYDKDF (reference sequence). CDR3 in amino acids: CATSRGPGNEKLFF. The entire variable domain, with the rest obtained from reference TRBV15 and TRBJ1-4, is as follows: DAMVIQNPRYQVTQFGKPVTLSCSQTLNHNVMYWYQQKSSQAPKLLFHYYDKDFNNEADTPDNFQSRRPNTSFCFLDIRSPGLGDTAMYLCATSRGPGNEKLFFGSGTQLSVL.

The chain is built from TRBV5-1 and TRBJ2-6. Germline V CDR1 and CDR2: SGHRS, YFSETQ. This CDR3 spans 18 amino acids. The CDR3 spells CASSFLVPTSPGANVLTF.

The chain carries TRBV4-3 and TRBJ2-3; TCRdb's assignment of TRBD2 cannot be checked, as there is no DNA. The CDR3 extends over 16 amino acids. The germline V gene encodes CDR1 LGHNA and CDR2 YSLEER. The CDR3 sequence is CASSQDYSGGTVGQYF.